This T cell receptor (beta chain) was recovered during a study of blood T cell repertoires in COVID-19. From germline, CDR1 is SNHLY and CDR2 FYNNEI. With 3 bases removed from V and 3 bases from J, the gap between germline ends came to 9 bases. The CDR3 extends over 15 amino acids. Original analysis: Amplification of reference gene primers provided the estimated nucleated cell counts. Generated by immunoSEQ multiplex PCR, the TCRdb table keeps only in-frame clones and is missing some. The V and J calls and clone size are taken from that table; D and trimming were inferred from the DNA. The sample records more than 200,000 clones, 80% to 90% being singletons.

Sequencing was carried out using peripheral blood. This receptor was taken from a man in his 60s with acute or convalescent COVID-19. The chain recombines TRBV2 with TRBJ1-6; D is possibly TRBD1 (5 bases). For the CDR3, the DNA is TGTGCCAGCAGTGAGAAGGGGTACTATAATTCACCCCTCCACTTT. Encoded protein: CASSEKGYYNSPLHF.